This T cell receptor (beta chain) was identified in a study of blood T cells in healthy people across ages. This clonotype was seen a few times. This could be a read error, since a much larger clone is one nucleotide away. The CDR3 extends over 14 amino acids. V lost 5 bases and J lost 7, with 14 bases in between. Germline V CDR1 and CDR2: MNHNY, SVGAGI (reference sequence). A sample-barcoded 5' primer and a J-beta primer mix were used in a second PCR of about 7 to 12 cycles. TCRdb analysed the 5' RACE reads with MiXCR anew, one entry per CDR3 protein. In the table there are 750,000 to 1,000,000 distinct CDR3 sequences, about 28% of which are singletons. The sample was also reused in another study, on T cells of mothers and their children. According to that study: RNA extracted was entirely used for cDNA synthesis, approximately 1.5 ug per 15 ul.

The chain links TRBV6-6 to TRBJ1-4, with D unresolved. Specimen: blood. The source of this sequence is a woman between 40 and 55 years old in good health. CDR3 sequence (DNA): TGTGCCAGCAGTACCCCTGGACGAGGTGAAAAACTGTTTTTT. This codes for CASSTPGRGEKLFF.